Each of the 29 T cell receptor delta chains below was sequenced from the same sample in a study of γδ T cells in repeated Plasmodium falciparum infection. TCRdb redid clone calling on the multiplex PCR reads using CATT. The table has 90,000 to 95,000 delta-chain clones, more than 0.85% seen once. Flow sorting of PBMC yielded separate Vgamma9/Vdelta2+ and Vdelta2-negative gammadelta T cell populations for bulk repertoire analysis. Sequencing input: gamma-delta T cells from blood. All receptors derive from a pool of human donors (malaria-infected and uninfected, not separated).

This clone showed up just a few times. A single base separates this from a much larger clone, so it may be a read error. Other DNA sequences from this sample encode an identical CDR3 as well. The V and J genes are TRDV1 and TRDJ1, with TRDD2 matching over 9 bases. The CDR3 length is 20 residues. With 3 bases clipped from V and 1 base from J, the junction kept 18 bases outside the gene matches. CDR1 is TSWWSYY, CDR2 QGS, per germline. The CDR3 loop reads CALGDLPTSWGTLFTDKLIF. CDR3 nucleotides: TGTGCTCTTGGGGACCTTCCTACGTCCTGGGGAACCCTCTTCACCGATAAACTCATCTTT.

Concerning this clone itself: With a far larger clone one base away, a read error is the likely cause. This sample includes further DNA sequences coding for the same CDR3. DNA of the CDR3: TGTGCTCTTGGGACCCCAGTACTACTGGGGGATACGTTCGATAAACTCATCTTT. Protein product: CALGTPVLLGDTFDKLIF. V usage is TRDV1 and J usage is TRDJ1; 13 bases line up with TRDD3. CDR3 size: 18 residues. V trimming: 5 bases; J trimming: 4 bases; junction bases outside the gene matches: 13. Per the germline V gene, CDR1 is TSWWSYY and CDR2 is QGS.

This clone was counted a few times. Given a much more abundant clone one base away, this may be a read error. The chain employs TRDV1 and TRDJ1, with 8 bases aligning to TRDD3. TCRdb gives no J gene; it was assigned here by matching the DNA to germline. Germline-derived CDR1 and CDR2 are TSWWSYY and QGS. The CDR3 extends over 21 amino acids. V was pared by 4 bases and J by 2 bases, with 24 bases of the junction left unmatched. CDR3 amino acids: CALGAPPSVPPVLGVTDKLIF. CDR3 nucleotides: TGTGCTCTTGGGGCCCCCCCTAGCGTTCCCCCCGTACTGGGGGTTACCGATAAACTCATCTTT.

In its sample, this clone was seen a few times. A far more abundant clone sits one base away, making this likely a read error. Other nucleotide sequences in the sample specify the same CDR3. The CDR3: CALSHFLQRLYNTDKLIF. The CDR3 DNA reads as TGTGCCCTTTCCCACTTCCTACAAAGACTCTATAACACCGATAAACTCATCTTT. The chain couples TRDV1 to TRDJ1; 8 nucleotides line up with TRDD2. The J gene was missing in TCRdb and was found by matching the end of the DNA to germline. The CDR3 is made up of 18 amino acids. The germline gives CDR1 TSWWSYY, CDR2 QGS.

This clone has just a few counts. Given a far larger clone just one base away, this is likely a sequencing read error. In the same sample, other DNA sequences code for this CDR3. The chain joins TRDV1 to TRDJ1; D may be TRDD2 (6 bases). The J gene comes from matching the DNA to germline here; TCRdb lacks it. This CDR3 has 20 residues. The ends were cut back, 0 bases at V and 4 bases at J, with 27 bases in the middle. Germline V gene lookup returns CDR1 TSWWSYY and CDR2 QGS. The CDR3 nucleotides are TGTGCTCTTGGGGAACTAAAACTAGTGGGCCTTCCCCCGATAGTCGATAAACTCATCTTT. Its translation is CALGELKLVGLPPIVDKLIF.

As to this clone: The amino acid sequence in TCRdb belongs to a much larger clone and departs from this DNA's translation at residue 9, likely a sequencing read error; the sequence shown is translated from the DNA. This chain joins TRDV2 and TRDJ1, with 8 bases identical to TRDD3. Per the germline V gene, CDR1 is GEAIGNYY and CDR2 is EKD. V gave up 0 bases and J gave up 0 bases; unmatched junction bases: 17. There are 20 residues in the CDR3. CDR3 in DNA: TGTGCCTGTGACACCGTACTGGGGGGCCCTAATTCGGAATACACCGATAAACTCATCTTT. Protein product: CACDTVLGGPNSEYTDKLIF.

This clone showed up just a few times. TCRdb attributes to this sequence the protein of a much larger clone, which differs from the DNA translation at residue 6; a read error is likely, and the protein displayed is translated from the DNA. The V gene is TRDV1, the J gene TRDJ1; tentative D call: TRDD2 (6 bases). The CDR3 has 18 residues. The germline V gene encodes CDR1 TSWWSYY and CDR2 QGS. The V end was cut by 5 bases, the J end by 1 base, with 23 bases between. The DNA of the CDR3 is TGTGCTCTTGGGCCTGCTCCTTCCATCGTAGGAGTCACCGATAAACTCATCTTT. It is translated as CALGPAPSIVGVTDKLIF.

This clone occurred a few times. A far larger clone is just one base off, so this is likely a read error. This sample includes further DNA sequences coding for the same CDR3. The genes are TRDV2 and TRDJ3; 10 bases line up with TRDD3. Assignment of the J gene here rests on matching the DNA to germline, because TCRdb gives none. Germline CDR1 GEAIGNYY, CDR2 EKD. CDR3 length: 18 residues. The CDR3 protein is CACDTVLGDDWDTRQMFF. CDR3 coding DNA: TGTGCCTGCGACACCGTACTGGGGGATGACTGGGACACCCGACAGATGTTTTTC.

This clone was recorded a few times. The protein TCRdb lists belongs to a much larger clone and differs from this DNA's translation at residue 14, which points to a read error; the protein shown is made from the DNA. The chain recombines TRDV2 with TRDJ3, with 10 positions matching TRDD3. Germline matching of the DNA provided the J gene here, since TCRdb leaves it blank. CDR3 length: 19 amino acids. CDR1 is GEAIGNYY, CDR2 EKD, per germline. The CDR3, as DNA: TGTGCCTGTGACACCGTACTGGGGGATGCCTCCTGGGACGCCCGACAGATGTTTTTC. As protein: CACDTVLGDASWDARQMFF.

By its share, this clone is medium-sized. The CDR3 bases are TGTGCCTGTGACCCCCTGGAGAGCGGATACACCGATAAACTCATCTTT. Amino acid sequence: CACDPLESGYTDKLIF. This chain connects TRDV2 to TRDJ1, with unresolved D. Germline CDR1 is GEAIGNYY and CDR2 is EKD. Trimming removed 3 bases from V and 0 bases from J, with 16 bases in between. The CDR3 has 16 amino acids.

This clone was counted only a few times. A read error likely explains this, since a far larger clone differs by one base. The same CDR3 can be traced to other DNA sequences in this sample. Here the CDR3 reads CALGELAFLPPRLGITDKLIF. As DNA, the CDR3 is TGTGCTCTTGGGGAATTGGCCTTCCTACCACCACGGCTGGGAATCACCGATAAACTCATCTTT. V and J are TRDV1 and TRDJ1, with TRDD2 matching 9 bases. Germline V lookup: CDR1 TSWWSYY, CDR2 QGS. This CDR3 is 21 amino acids long. V lost 2 bases and J lost 1; bases outside the gene matches: 20.

V and J are TRDV1 and TRDJ1; TRDD3 agrees at 10 bases. The J gene was missing in TCRdb and was found by matching the end of the DNA to germline. Germline V CDR1 and CDR2: TSWWSYY, QGS. Trimming cost V 1 base and J 0 bases; bases outside gene matches: 23. This CDR3 region has 23 residues. CDR3 sequence: CALGEPVHSLHRTGGWYTDKLIF. The DNA of the CDR3 is TGTGCTCTTGGGGAACCAGTACACTCCCTACATCGTACTGGGGGATGGTACACCGATAAACTCATCTTT.

This clone appeared a few times. TCRdb has a much larger clone's protein, which differs at residue 11 from the translation of this DNA, likely because of a read error; what is shown is the protein translated from the DNA. The J gene is TRDJ1, the V gene TRDV2; the match to TRDD3 covers 7 bases. The J gene, absent from TCRdb, was called here by matching the DNA to germline. Germline CDR1 reads GEAIGNYY; CDR2 reads EKD. The CDR3 has 23 residues. J was trimmed by 0 bases and V by 3 bases; bases with no gene match: 30. The CDR3 coding sequence is TGTGCCTGTGACTTCCTCTCACTTTCCCAGAGGGGGATTCCTCGGCGTTACACCGATAAACTCATCTTT. Protein product: CACDFLSLSQRGIPRRYTDKLIF.

In this sample, this clone turned up a few times. A far larger clone differs by one base, so this is likely a read error. Other DNA sequences in this sample translate to the same CDR3. The V and J genes are TRDV2 and TRDJ2; 12 nucleotides agree with TRDD3. In the absence of a J gene in TCRdb, the DNA was matched to germline to assign it here. The CDR3 spans 17 residues. Germline-derived CDR1 and CDR2 are GEAIGNYY and EKD. J was trimmed by 2 bases and V by 3 bases; bases with no gene match: 6. The CDR3 DNA reads as TGTGCCTGTGACGTACTGGGGGATACCGGATTGACAGCACAACTCTTCTTT. Its translation is CACDVLGDTGLTAQLFF.

This clone was counted only a few times. The protein held in TCRdb is that of a much larger clone and does not match this DNA's translation at residue 14, likely because of a read error; the protein shown is translated from the DNA. A V gene of TRDV2 was called, but no J gene was assigned; TRDD3 is the table's D call and was not checked against the DNA. Germline V gene sequence: CDR1 GEAIGNYY, CDR2 EKD. The CDR3 runs 16 residues. CDR3 loop: CACDGVTRSNTDKHIF. The CDR3 DNA reads as TGTGCCTGTGACGGGGTGACCCGATCCAACACCGATAAACACATCTTT.

This clone was seen only a few times. The protein TCRdb lists belongs to a much larger clone and differs from this DNA's translation at residue 10, which points to a read error; the protein shown is made from the DNA. The chain recombines TRDV1 with TRDJ1, with 12 bases that match TRDD3. The J gene, not given by TCRdb, was assigned here from a germline match of the nucleotide sequence. Trimming took 6 bases from V and 3 from J; bases not matched to a gene: 26. The CDR3 contains 22 residues. CDR1 and CDR2 (germline): TSWWSYY, QGS. CDR3 bases: TGTGCTCTTGGAGATTTCCCTTCTGTGAGTGGGATACTGGGGGATACACCCGATAAACTCATCTTT. This translates into CALGDFPSVSGILGDTPDKLIF.

In its sample, this clone was seen many times. Since a far larger clone is one base different, this is likely a read error. This same CDR3 is encoded by further DNA sequences in the sample. The V call is TRAV14/DV4, the J call TRDJ1, with unresolved D. The V end lost 10 bases, the J end lost 5 bases, and 17 bases lay between the germline ends. The CDR3 runs to 13 residues. Germline V lookup: CDR1 TSDPSYG, CDR2 QGSYDQQN (reference sequence). CDR3 sequence: CATLIRVADKLIF. The CDR3 DNA is TGTGCAACCCTTATCCGGGTAGCTGATAAACTCATCTTT.

This clone was recorded a few times. Only one base separates this from a far larger clonotype, so it likely reflects a read error. Other DNA variants within this sample encode the same CDR3. The V segment is TRDV1, and no J call was made; the table gives TRDD3 as D, unverified against the DNA. The CDR3 consists of 24 residues. Looked up from germline, CDR1 is TSWWSYY and CDR2 is QGS. CDR3 sequence reads: CALGECPLLFSRSTLLGDKYKLIF. The CDR3 DNA sequence: TGTGCTCTTGGGGAATGCCCCCTGCTTTTCTCTAGGTCCACGTTACTGGGGGATAAATATAAACTCATTTTT.

The table lists this clone with a few counts. The protein TCRdb lists belongs to a much larger clone and differs from this DNA's translation at residue 3, which points to a read error; the protein shown is made from the DNA. The rearrangement joins TRDV1 to TRDJ1, with 13 bases identical to TRDD3. The J gene, absent from TCRdb, was called here by matching the DNA to germline. The germline V gene encodes CDR1 TSWWSYY and CDR2 QGS. This CDR3 is built from 20 residues. The CDR3 sequence: CAPGDLISYWGIRHTDKLIF. The DNA of the CDR3 is TGTGCTCCTGGGGATCTCATTTCGTACTGGGGGATACGGCACACCGATAAACTCATCTTT.

This clone appeared a few times. A far larger clone is one nucleotide away, so this likely arose from a read error. This specimen includes other DNA sequences encoding the same CDR3. The chain links TRDV1 to TRDJ1, with 10 bases matching TRDD3. The J gene comes from matching the DNA to germline here; TCRdb lacks it. The length of the CDR3 is 22 residues. Germline V CDR1 and CDR2: TSWWSYY, QGS. The CDR3 loop is CALGELPPPVLGDATYTDKLIF. For the CDR3, the DNA is TGTGCCCTTGGGGAACTTCCCCCCCCAGTACTGGGGGATGCAACGTACACCGATAAACTCATCTTT.

With respect to this clone: A read error is likely here: a far larger clone is one base away. Other DNA sequences in the same sample also yield this CDR3. The rearrangement uses TRDV1 and TRDJ2; D is perhaps TRDD3 (5 bases). Here the J gene was assigned by germline matching of the DNA, as TCRdb has none. Germline lookup yields CDR1 TSWWSYY and CDR2 QGS. The length of the CDR3 is 19 residues. CDR3 DNA sequence: TGCGCTCTTGGGGAAGTGGCTATCGCGACTGGCGTTGGGGCAGCACAACTCTTCTTT. This encodes CALGEVAIATGVGAAQLFF.

The table lists this clone with a few counts. A read error likely explains this, since a far larger clone differs by one base. The sample has other DNA sequences that encode this CDR3 too. The chain joins TRDV2 to TRDJ1; D perhaps matches TRDD2 (6 bases). No J gene was available from TCRdb, and it was assigned here by a germline match of the DNA. This CDR3 region has 18 residues. Per germline, CDR1 GEAIGNYY and CDR2 EKD. Trimming shortened V by 3 bases and J by 4 bases, and 26 bases separated the two germline ends. This CDR3 reads CACDQMAFPGDGSDKLIF. The CDR3 nucleotides read TGTGCCTGTGACCAAATGGCCTTCCCGGGTGACGGGAGCGATAAACTCATCTTT.

As regards this clone: This DNA's translation differs at residue 7 from TCRdb's protein, which comes from a much larger clone; a read error is likely, and the protein shown is translated from the DNA. This chain joins TRDV1 and TRDJ1; TRDD3 matches 8 bases. The J gene, left out of TCRdb, was set here by checking the DNA against germline. V dropped 6 bases and J dropped 0; count of bases not matched to a gene: 15. Germline CDR1 reads TSWWSYY; CDR2 reads QGS. This CDR3 has 18 amino acids. CDR3 bases: TGTGCTCTTGGCTGGGGGACACACCACTCCCCACACACCGATAAACTCATCTTT. Its protein product is CALGWGTHHSPHTDKLIF.

Of note for this clone: A read error is likely here: a far larger clone is one base away. This sample also contains other DNA sequences that code for the same CDR3. CDR3 in amino acids: CALGEPWPSFLRPSGGPYTDKLIF. The CDR3 bases are TGTGCCCTTGGGGAACCATGGCCTTCCTTCCTACGACCCTCTGGGGGCCCGTACACCGATAAACTCATCTTT. The J gene is TRDJ1, the V gene TRDV1; 9 bases fit TRDD2. Germline V lookup: CDR1 TSWWSYY, CDR2 QGS. The CDR3 totals 24 residues.

This clone appeared a few times. A read error is likely here: a far larger clone is one base away. Other DNA sequences in the same sample also yield this CDR3. V is TRAV38-2/DV8 and J is TRDJ3, with 8 bases matching TRDD3. No J segment appears in TCRdb, so it was assigned here by matching the sequence to germline. This CDR3 comprises 24 residues. V trimming: 1 base; J trimming: 2 bases; junction bases outside the gene matches: 23. Germline-derived CDR1 and CDR2 are TSESDYY and QEAYKQQN. This CDR3 is CAYRSWYRPPTGGQSPWDTRQMFF. CDR3 DNA: TGTGCTTATAGGAGCTGGTACCGCCCTCCCACTGGGGGCCAGAGCCCCTGGGACACCCGACAGATGTTTTTC. Full variable domain (rest looked up from reference TRAV38-2/DV8 and TRDJ3): AQTVTQSQPEMSVQEAETVTLSCTYDTSESDYYLFWYKQPPSRQMILVIRQEAYKQQNATENRFSVNFQKAAKSFSLKISDSQLGDAAMYFCAYRSWYRPPTGGQSPWDTRQMFFGTGIKLFVEP.

This clone was detected a few times. A read error likely explains this, since a far larger clone differs by one base. Other DNA sequences within the sample encode an identical CDR3. No J gene call was made, and the V gene is TRDV2. The germline V gene encodes CDR1 GEAIGNYY and CDR2 EKD. The CDR3 has 12 amino acids. As DNA, the CDR3 is TGTGCCTGCCGGACACGGACCGATAAGCTCATCTTT. The encoded protein is CACRTRTDKLIF.

For this clone: TCRdb lists the protein of a much larger clone for this DNA, which differs at residue 6, so this is likely a read error; the protein given here is translated from the DNA itself. The chain combines TRDV2 with TRDJ1; 10 bases align to TRDD3. Since TCRdb gives no J gene, matching the DNA to germline was used here to assign it. This CDR3 region has 18 residues. Germline V lookup: CDR1 GEAIGNYY, CDR2 EKD. With 0 bases clipped from V and 0 bases from J, the junction kept 9 bases outside the gene matches. For the CDR3, the DNA is TGTGCCTGTGACACCTCGGGGCTTGGGGGATACAACACCGATAAACTCATCTTT. It translates to CACDTSGLGGYNTDKLIF.

About this clone: With only one base between it and a far larger clone, this is likely a read error. Other DNA sequences in the same sample also yield this CDR3. The rearrangement joins TRDV2 to TRDJ1; TRDD3 agrees at 11 bases. Assignment of the J gene here rests on matching the DNA to germline, because TCRdb gives none. This CDR3 is 21 amino acids long. Germline V gives CDR1 GEAIGNYY, CDR2 EKD. Trimming at V came to 0 bases and at J to 1 base, leaving 18 bases not matched to a gene. The CDR3 bases are TGTGCCTGTGACACCGTTCTACTGGGGGATAAGAGGGGTCGGAGCACCGATAAACTCATCTTT. This encodes CACDTVLLGDKRGRSTDKLIF.

This clone was observed at least ten times. The TCRdb protein, from a much larger clone, departs from this DNA's translation at residue 6, likely by read error; the protein shown derives from the DNA. V usage is TRDV2 and J usage is TRDJ1, with D perhaps matching TRDD3 (5 bases). CDR3 size: 20 residues. Germline assignment: CDR1 GEAIGNYY and CDR2 EKD. Trimming took 0 bases from V and 2 from J, leaving 27 bases between them. CDR3 nucleotide sequence: TGTGCCTGTGACACCGGAGGGACGTCGTGGGACACGAGGGGGACCGATAAACTCATCTTT. As protein: CACDTGGTSWDTRGTDKLIF.